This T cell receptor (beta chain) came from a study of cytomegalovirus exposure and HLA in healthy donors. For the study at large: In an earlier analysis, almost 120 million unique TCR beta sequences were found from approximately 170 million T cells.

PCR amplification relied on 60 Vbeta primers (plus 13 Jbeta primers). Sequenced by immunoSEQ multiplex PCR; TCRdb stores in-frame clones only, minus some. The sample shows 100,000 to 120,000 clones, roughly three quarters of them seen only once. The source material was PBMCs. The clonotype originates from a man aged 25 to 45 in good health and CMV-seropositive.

CDR3 sequence reads: CASAQATGTSAPDEQYF. The CDR3 nucleotides are TGTGCTAGTGCTCAGGCTACAGGGACATCAGCCCCCGACGAGCAGTACTTC. V and J are TRBV12-5 and TRBJ2-7; D might be TRBD1 (6 bases). The V and J ends lost 7 bases and 5 bases respectively, with 27 bases between them. There are 17 residues in the CDR3. Germline lookup yields CDR1 LGHNT and CDR2 FRNRAP. Full variable domain (remainder filled in from reference TRBV12-5 and TRBJ2-7): DARVTQTPRHKVTEMGQEVTMRCQPILGHNTVFWYRQTMMQGLELLAYFRNRAPLDDSGMPKDRFSAEMPDATLATLKIQPSEPRDSAVYFCASAQATGTSAPDEQYFGPGTRLTVT.